This T cell receptor beta chain was recovered during a study of T cells in Graves' hyperthyroidism and ophthalmopathy. The CDR3 sequence is 10 residues long. Trimming removed 4 bases from V and 13 bases from J; junction bases left unmatched: 3. Findings and caveats of the study: Model-based prediction identified ophthalmopathy a median roughly 6.1 months prior to its onset.

Lactation, pregnancy, other autoimmune disease or uncontrolled infection excluded patients. Using more than 7.5 ml of fresh peripheral blood, PBMCs were prepared. This clonotype showed up many times. What it binds is not known. Regions amplified from RNA transcripts were the TCR beta CDR3 regions. The study used the HTBI primer set for a first-round RT-PCR of the TCR CDR3. TCRdb re-analysed the multiplex PCR reads in MiXCR, keeping a single row per CDR3 protein. The sample includes some 800,000 distinct CDR3 sequences, 35% to 40% of them seen just once. This TCR derives from a man aged 18 to 30 with Graves' hyperthyroidism. This chain links TRBV12-3 or TRBV12-4 with TRBJ1-2; TRBD1 aligns across 7 bases. The sequenced sample was blood. The DNA for the CDR3 is TGTGCCAGCAGTTCACAGGGGTCCACCTTC. It is translated as CASSSQGSTF.